This TCR beta chain was sequenced during a study of human T cells and chemical hapten exposure. There are 17 residues in the CDR3. Trimming took 6 bases from V and 4 from J; bases not matched to a gene: 14. Germline CDR1 and CDR2: SGHTA and FQGNSA. Documented time point: patch test 1, 2 weeks after DPC sensitization. Specified treatment: therapeutic diphenylcyclopropenone sensitization with weekly scalp DPC. The donor pool consisted of alopecia patients aged 18 to 70 years, considered suitable for DPC. TCRdb re-called the RACE reads through MiXCR, storing one row per CDR3 protein. The data contain 350,000 or so distinct CDR3 sequences, about 7% of them singletons.

The source was whole blood, collected in connection with sensitization to the hapten diphenylcyclopropenone (DPC). This chain connects TRBV7-2 to TRBJ2-1, with 8 bases identical to TRBD2. The sequence was obtained from a woman younger than 30 with alopecia areata. Some clones in this sample may be carry-over from other donors' samples. This CDR3 is CASSSPRVGGAYNEQFF. In DNA form, the CDR3 reads TGTGCCAGCAGTTCCCCCCGGGTCGGGGGGGCTTACAATGAGCAGTTCTTC.